This entry features one TCR beta chain sequence. Its antigen remains unknown. cDNA was produced in eight separate reactions per sample. UMIs containing a 6-nucleotide sample barcode were added via template switching. TCRdb reprocessed the 5' RACE reads and stores each CDR3 protein as one record, lacking DNA. The sample holds hundreds of thousands of distinct CDR3 sequences. The data belong to a study of monozygotic twins with inflammatory bowel disease. General study findings and limits: Fewer shared clonotypes with others were found in IBD patients than in healthy twins, especially with disease activity. No detectable difference in repertoire similarity separated concordant from discordant twins, possibly as a result of limited power.

The CDR3 spans 12 residues. Germline V lookup: CDR1 GTSNPN, CDR2 SVGIG (reference sequence). V usage is TRBV30 and J usage is TRBJ2-7. This sequence was found in a human donor with ulcerative colitis or Crohn's disease, or a healthy co-twin of an affected twin (not recorded which). The source material was blood. This chain's CDR3 is CAWGRGSYEQYF.